The sequence of this TCR beta chain was determined in a study of post-analysis software for immune sequencing data. The germline gives CDR1 DFQATT, CDR2 SNEGSKA (reference sequence). After removal of 3 bases from V and 2 bases from J, the junction contained 6 bases not matched to a gene. The CDR3 covers 14 residues. This clonotype was seen at least ten times. Its target is not known. Researchers reported that TCR beta cDNA libraries carried unique molecular identifiers. Out of about 1 to 11 million T cells, 450,000 to 600,000 cDNA molecules were generated. TCRdb reprocessed the PCR reads via MiXCR and lists one record per CDR3 protein. The repertoire holds approximately 260,000 distinct CDR3 sequences, with about 40% as singletons. Points from the study as a whole: Multiple sclerosis was associated with a significant reduction in normalized Chao1 diversity relative to controls. Comparison of patients with controls showed a handful of TRBV segments more frequent in patients, TRBV5-6, TRBV5-1 and TRBV20-1 among them. Samples from a shared batch, those prepared together, strongly co-clustered by F measure.

V usage is TRBV20-1 and J usage is TRBJ2-7; the match to TRBD1 covers 8 bases. The sample was blood. The receptor comes from a girl aged 5-17 years with multiple sclerosis. The CDR3 sequence is CSASSPQGAYEQYF. The CDR3 nucleotides read TGCAGTGCTAGTTCCCCACAGGGGGCCTACGAGCAGTACTTC.